This T cell receptor (delta chain) was sequenced for a study of gamma-delta T cells after stem cell transplantation. Concerning this clone: TCRdb attributes to this sequence the protein of a much larger clone, which differs from the DNA translation at residue 19; a read error is likely, and the protein displayed is translated from the DNA.

CDR1 and CDR2 from the germline V gene are GEAIGNYY and EKD. The length of the CDR3 is 21 residues. With CATT, TCRdb re-called clones from the RT-PCR reads. This repertoire shows 1,500 to 1,600 delta-chain clones, roughly 6% found once; its top ten account for roughly half. This receptor was identified in a human donor. It is not recorded whose cells these are; they may come from a transplant donor. The J gene is TRDJ1, the V gene TRDV2; 12 bases align to TRDD3. The sequenced material came from gamma-delta T cells. The DNA of the CDR3 is TGTGCCTGTGACACCGTCTCCTCCGGCCTCGAACTGGGGGATACAATCGATAAACCCATCTTT. It translates to CACDTVSSGLELGDTIDKPIF.